Listed below are T cell receptor beta chains from one sample, sequenced in a study of T cell responses to AZD1222 COVID-19 vaccine. The repertoire was sequenced with immunoSEQ multiplex PCR; TCRdb's copy has only in-frame clones and lacks some. Here the sample spans 200,000 or so clones, about nine tenths being singletons. The material was peripheral blood, obtained on day 0 of MenACWY control vaccination. The receptor set was obtained from an adult in good health. CDR3s leave out the opening cysteine and the closing phenylalanine or tryptophan.

V gene,J gene,CDR3 protein
TRBV27,TRBJ2-1,ASSLQGGHEQF
TRBV18,TRBJ2-6,ASSPQGAGANVLT
TRBV9,TRBJ2-7,ASSVGASVGGGYEQY
TRBV5-1,TRBJ2-1,ASSPGTQGNEQF
TRBV7-9,TRBJ2-5,ASSPPGVQETQY
TRBV27,TRBJ2-7,ASSFWGGTGTYEQY
TRBV5-1,TRBJ1-6,ASSLAAEYNSPLH
TRBV4-1,TRBJ1-2,ASSPDSNPGRLYGYT
TRBV3-1/TRBV3-2,TRBJ1-4,ASSQKKPIGEKLF
TRBV9,TRBJ1-2,ASSVGAGGDGYT
TRBV7-3,TRBJ2-5,ASSLMASGSRETQY
TRBV10-3,TRBJ2-1,AISVGTGVGSYNEQF
TRBV11-2,TRBJ2-1,ASSLSSGRFNEQF
TRBV7-2,TRBJ2-1,ASSLSLAGPKGGNEQF
TRBV6-1,TRBJ2-1,ASSGGAVARQYNEQF
TRBV7-8,TRBJ2-3,ASSPPPGGVTDTQY
TRBV19,TRBJ2-7,ASSETYAAYEQY
TRBV4-2,TRBJ1-6,ASSQRRTGESNSPLH
TRBV20-1,TRBJ2-7,SASMVAGTLGEQY
TRBV5-1,TRBJ1-1,ASSAGNTEAF
TRBV5-8,TRBJ1-6,ASSSGTGANSPLH
TRBV5-1,TRBJ2-7,ASARGAGSYEQY
TRBV5-1,TRBJ1-1,ASSLSDSQWGVSTEAF
TRBV10-3,TRBJ2-7,AISGSTNEQY